The 19 T cell receptor beta chains below all came from one sample that was sequenced in a study of blood T cell repertoires in COVID-19. Produced via immunoSEQ multiplex PCR; TCRdb's table is partial and in-frame only. The table lists tens of thousands of clones, roughly 84% of them singletons, with about 4.6% in the top ten. Sequenced: peripheral blood. The receptors shown here come from a man older than 75 with active COVID-19.

The rearrangement joins TRBV27 to TRBJ2-1, with D maybe TRBD2 (5 bases). CDR1 and CDR2 from the germline V gene are MNHEY and SMNVEV (reference sequence). CDR3 length equals 15 residues. V was clipped by 6 bases and J by 4 bases, with 16 bases between them. The CDR3 region has the DNA TGTGCCAGCAGGTCGGCGGGCTCGCTATACAATGAGCAGTTCTTC. This gives the protein CASRSAGSLYNEQFF.

CDR3 region: CASSSGQKETQYF. The DNA of the CDR3 is TGTGCCAGCAGTTCGGGACAGAAAGAGACCCAGTACTTC. The rearrangement links TRBV27 to TRBJ2-5, with TRBD1 identical over 7 bases. Trimming at V came to 4 bases and at J to 3 bases, leaving 2 bases not matched to a gene. CDR3 length: 13 amino acids. Germline V gene lookup returns CDR1 MNHEY and CDR2 SMNVEV (reference sequence).

J is TRBJ2-3 and V is TRBV27, with 8 bases that match TRBD2. Trimming removed 5 bases from V and 3 bases from J; junction bases left unmatched: 4. This CDR3 has 14 residues. Germline V gene lookup returns CDR1 MNHEY and CDR2 SMNVEV (reference sequence). The CDR3 is CASSRSGSTDTQYF. The CDR3 coding sequence is TGTGCCAGCAGTCGAAGCGGGAGTACAGATACGCAGTATTTT.

The CDR3 bases are TGTGCCAGCAGGGAGGCAGTGGCTAATGAAAAACTGTTTTTT. This codes for CASREAVANEKLFF. This chain uses TRBV7-9 with TRBJ1-4; D not resolved. Deletions cut 6 bases from V and 3 bases from J, with 11 bases between. Germline V gives CDR1 SEHNR, CDR2 FQNEAQ (reference sequence). CDR3 length: 14 amino acids.

The V gene is TRBV4-1, the J gene TRBJ1-1; weak D call: TRBD1 (5 bases). V was shortened by 0 bases and J by 0 bases, with 14 bases between the two germline ends. In germline, CDR1 is MGHRA, CDR2 YSYEKL. The CDR3 consists of 17 residues. CDR3 nucleotide sequence: TGCGCCAGCAGCCAAGATCCAAGGGGAGGCATGAACACTGAAGCTTTCTTT. Encoded protein: CASSQDPRGGMNTEAFF.

The gene calls are TRBV18 and TRBJ2-4, with 11 bases lining up with TRBD1. With 3 bases clipped from V and 5 bases from J, the junction kept 6 bases outside the gene matches. Germline V lookup: CDR1 KGHSH, CDR2 LQKENI. The CDR3 contains 16 residues. DNA of the CDR3: TGTGCCAGCTCACCCCTGGACAGGGGGCTTCAAAACATTCAGTACTTC. It specifies CASSPLDRGLQNIQYF.

This clone was seen more than once but under ten times. The chain recombines TRBV25-1 with TRBJ2-7, with D possibly matching TRBD1 (6 bases). Germline CDR1 and CDR2: MGHDK and SYGVNS. This CDR3 has 14 amino acids. V shed 4 bases and J shed 7 bases, with 17 bases lying between them. CDR3 in amino acids: CASSGIQGSREQYF. The CDR3 DNA follows: TGTGCCAGCAGTGGGATCCAGGGGAGTCGGGAGCAGTACTTC.

V gene TRBV11-2 combines with J gene TRBJ1-1; D gene ambiguous. Germline CDR1 and CDR2: SGHAT and FQNNGV. CDR3 size: 13 residues. Deletions cut 4 bases from V and 11 bases from J, with 17 bases between. CDR3 loop: CASSSQIVEYAFF. The DNA of the CDR3 is TGTGCCAGCAGCTCCCAGATAGTGGAGTACGCTTTCTTT.

The chain carries TRBV20-1 and TRBJ2-7; D remains ambiguous. Between the trimmed V and J ends, which lost 6 bases and 3 bases, there was a span of 9 bases. Germline V gene sequence: CDR1 DFQATT, CDR2 SNEGSKA (reference sequence). The CDR3 length is 11 residues. The CDR3 nucleotides are TGCAGTGCGTCTCGGAGCTACGAGCAGTACTTC. Encoded protein: CSASRSYEQYF.

This clone appeared a single time. The CDR3 coding sequence is TGTGCCAGCAGCCATCGACAGGGTACGGACTATGGCTACACCTTC. Translation gives CASSHRQGTDYGYTF. The J gene is TRBJ1-2, the V gene TRBV14; 7 bases match TRBD1. The CDR3 is 15 residues long. Germline V lookup: CDR1 SGHDN, CDR2 FVKESK. Trimming cost V 3 bases and J 3 bases; bases outside gene matches: 7. Drawing the rest from reference TRBV14 and TRBJ1-2, the complete variable domain is EAGVTQFPSHSVIEKGQTVTLRCDPISGHDNLYWYRRVMGKEIKFLLHFVKESKQDESGMPNNRFLAERTGGTYSTLKVQPAELEDSGVYFCASSHRQGTDYGYTFGSGTRLTVV.

Only one count was recorded for this clone. The chain uses TRBV19 and TRBJ1-5; D is possibly TRBD1 (5 bases). CDR1 and CDR2 from the germline V gene are LNHDA and SQIVND (reference sequence). The CDR3 is 13 residues long. V gave up 7 bases and J gave up 2 bases, with 9 bases separating them. The CDR3 loop reads CASNAGRNQPQHF. CDR3 DNA: TGTGCCAGTAATGCAGGGCGCAATCAGCCCCAGCATTTT. The variable domain in full, completed from reference TRBV19 and TRBJ1-5, reads DGGITQSPKYLFRKEGQNVTLSCEQNLNHDAMYWYRQDPGQGLRLIYYSQIVNDFQKGDIAEGYSVSREKKESFPLTVTSAQKNPTAFYLCASNAGRNQPQHFGDGTRLSIL.

J is TRBJ2-5 and V is TRBV5-1, with D perhaps TRBD2 (5 bases). The CDR3 consists of 15 residues. The germline V gene has CDR1 SGHRS and CDR2 YFSETQ. Trimming cost V 4 bases and J 5 bases, with 18 bases left between them. CDR3 sequence reads: CASSPSVQPGETQYF. The DNA for the CDR3 is TGCGCCAGCAGCCCGTCAGTACAGCCGGGGGAGACCCAGTACTTC.

The chain joins TRBV4-1 to TRBJ2-5; TRBD2 matches 8 bases. Germline CDR1 reads MGHRA; CDR2 reads YSYEKL. The CDR3 has 16 amino acids. Trimming cost V 1 base and J 4 bases; bases outside gene matches: 8. The CDR3 here is CASSQGAGVGGETQYF. For the CDR3, the DNA is TGCGCCAGCAGCCAAGGAGCGGGAGTAGGGGGAGAGACCCAGTACTTC.

CDR3 DNA sequence: TGTGCCAGCAGTGACTATACGGGACAGTGGAATCAGCCCCAGCATTTT. Protein product: CASSDYTGQWNQPQHF. This chain connects TRBV25-1 to TRBJ1-5, with 7 bases lining up with TRBD1. With V trimmed by 3 bases and J by 4 bases, 9 bases remained unmatched. The V gene's germline CDR1 is MGHDK and CDR2 SYGVNS. CDR3 length: 16 residues.

The V and J genes are TRBV18 and TRBJ2-2; 8 nucleotides agree with TRBD1. The CDR3 length is 14 residues. Germline CDR1 is KGHSH and CDR2 is LQKENI. V lost 7 bases and J lost 9; bases outside the gene matches: 10. CDR3 DNA sequence: TGTGCCAGCTGTGCCGACCAGGGGGCCTGGGAGCTGTTTTTT. Protein product: CASCADQGAWELFF.

The chain links TRBV3-1 (or the pseudogene TRBV3-2) to TRBJ2-1; no clear D. Trimming left V 0 bases short and J 2 bases short, with 11 bases between. The CDR3 sequence is 16 residues long. Germline values: CDR1 LGHDT, CDR2 YNNKEL (reference sequence). This chain's CDR3 is CASSQELATPYNEQFF. The CDR3 nucleotides read TGTGCCAGCAGCCAAGAACTGGCGACACCCTACAATGAGCAGTTCTTC.

Only a few counts were recorded for this clone. The rearrangement joins TRBV5-1 to TRBJ2-5; TRBD2 agrees at 13 bases. The V gene's germline CDR1 is SGHRS and CDR2 YFSETQ. The CDR3 covers 17 residues. V was pared by 0 bases and J by 2 bases, with 4 bases of the junction left unmatched. The DNA of the CDR3 is TGCGCCAGCAGCTTGGGACAACTAGCGGGAGGGCAAGAGACCCAGTACTTC. It translates to CASSLGQLAGGQETQYF.

The V and J genes are TRBV11-3 and TRBJ2-3; 12 positions match TRBD2. V lost 3 bases and J lost 1; bases outside the gene matches: 5. The germline gives CDR1 SGHNT, CDR2 YENEEA. The CDR3 has 17 amino acids. The CDR3 region is CASSFATSGSGTDTQYF. DNA for the CDR3: TGTGCCAGCAGCTTTGCGACTAGCGGGAGTGGCACAGATACGCAGTATTTT.

The table lists this clone with a count of one. The chain recombines TRBV5-1 with TRBJ1-6; D not certain. This CDR3 spans 14 amino acids. V shed 0 bases and J shed 8 bases, with 9 bases lying between them. Germline values: CDR1 SGHRS, CDR2 YFSETQ. The CDR3 loop is CASSLEGGHSPLHF. In DNA, the CDR3 is TGCGCCAGCAGCTTGGAAGGCGGGCATTCACCCCTCCACTTT. Variable domain in full (rest from reference TRBV5-1 and TRBJ1-6): KAGVTQTPRYLIKTRGQQVTLSCSPISGHRSVSWYQQTPGQGLQFLFEYFSETQRNKGNFPGRFSGRQFSNSRSEMNVSTLELGDSALYLCASSLEGGHSPLHFGNGTRLTVT.